The 17 T cell receptor beta chains presented below share a single source sample, sequenced in a study of blood T cell repertoires in COVID-19. Measured with immunoSEQ multiplex PCR; TCRdb has only the in-frame clones, and not every one. Seen here are some 70,000 clones, approximately 91% observed once, and the top ten hold about an eighth. Sequenced sample: peripheral blood. Receptors were obtained from a human donor with active COVID-19. The donor label of this sample is uncertain.

The chain recombines TRBV7-2 with TRBJ2-7; TRBD2 aligns across 9 bases. With 8 bases clipped from V and 6 bases from J, the junction kept 11 bases outside the gene matches. CDR1 is SGHTA and CDR2 is FQGNSA in the germline V gene. The CDR3 is 14 amino acids. The CDR3 DNA sequence: TGTGCCAGCTGCGAAGGACGCGGGAGGGTCGAGCAGTACTTC. It specifies CASCEGRGRVEQYF. The full variable domain, in which reference TRBV7-2 and TRBJ2-7 provide the parts outside the CDR3, is GAGVSQSPSNKVTEKGKDVELRCDPISGHTALYWYRQSLGQGLEFLIYFQGNSAPDKSGLPSDRFSAERTGGSVSTLTIQRTQQEDSAVYLCASCEGRGRVEQYFGPGTRLTVT.

The chain couples TRBV12-3 or TRBV12-4 to TRBJ2-2; D is undetermined. The CDR3 runs 13 residues. Trimming cost V 6 bases and J 5 bases, with 10 bases left between them. The CDR3 nucleotides are TGTGCCAGCAGCGAAGACTTGACCGGGGAGCTGTTTTTT. As protein: CASSEDLTGELFF.

V and J are TRBV18 and TRBJ2-6; 7 nucleotides match TRBD1. This CDR3 is 15 amino acids long. Germline lookup yields CDR1 KGHSH and CDR2 LQKENI. Unmatched junction bases numbered 0, after V lost 4 bases and J lost 0 bases. The CDR3 DNA is TGTGCCAGCTCACGACAGGGCTCTGGGGCCAACGTCCTGACTTTC. Residues: CASSRQGSGANVLTF.

The chain carries TRBV7-9 and TRBJ2-3; 9 bases align to TRBD1. Germline V CDR1 and CDR2: SEHNR, FQNEAQ (reference sequence). Trimming at V came to 4 bases and at J to 2 bases, leaving 4 bases not matched to a gene. This CDR3 has 15 residues. Here the CDR3 reads CASSSTGGPTDTQYF. The CDR3 bases are TGTGCCAGCAGCTCCACAGGGGGCCCCACAGATACGCAGTATTTT.

This chain uses TRBV28 with TRBJ2-5, with D possibly being TRBD2 (5 bases). The V and J ends lost 5 bases and 5 bases respectively, with 12 bases between them. CDR3 length equals 13 residues. From germline, CDR1 is MDHEN and CDR2 SYDVKM. CDR3 in amino acids: CASSRTQTETQYF. Here the CDR3 DNA reads TGTGCCAGCAGTAGGACTCAGACCGAGACCCAGTACTTC.

The sample holds a few counts of this clone. The V call is TRBV11-2, the J call TRBJ2-7; 9 nucleotides match TRBD1. Trimming cost V 1 base and J 7 bases; bases outside gene matches: 8. The CDR3 spans 15 residues. Germline CDR1 and CDR2: SGHAT and FQNNGV. This CDR3 reads CASSLARQGVDEQYF. The CDR3 region has the DNA TGTGCCAGCAGCTTAGCGCGACAGGGGGTAGATGAGCAGTACTTC.

The chain is built from TRBV28 and TRBJ2-7; the match to TRBD1 covers 7 bases. The trim removed 5 bases at V and 0 bases at J, leaving 7 bases unmatched. This CDR3 comprises 15 residues. CDR1 is MDHEN and CDR2 is SYDVKM in the germline V gene. The CDR3 DNA sequence: TGTGCCAGCAGTCCGAGTGACAGGGCCTCCTACGAGCAGTACTTC. Translated: CASSPSDRASYEQYF. The full variable domain, completed using reference TRBV28 and TRBJ2-7, is DVKVTQSSRYLVKRTGEKVFLECVQDMDHENMFWYRQDPGLGLRLIYFSYDVKMKEKGDIPEGYSVSREKKERFSLILESASTNQTSMYLCASSPSDRASYEQYFGPGTRLTVT.

The rearrangement uses TRBV28 and TRBJ2-5, with D uncertain. The CDR3 loop spans 12 amino acids. Germline CDR1 and CDR2: MDHEN and SYDVKM. The germline V and J ends were trimmed by 2 bases and 4 bases, with 5 bases remaining between them. The CDR3 coding sequence is TGTGCCAGCAGTTTAATAGCAGAGACCCAGTACTTC. Its protein is CASSLIAETQYF.

The V call is TRBV30, the J call TRBJ1-2, with 12 positions matching TRBD1. The CDR3 has 15 amino acids. Germline CDR1 GTSNPN, CDR2 SVGIG (reference sequence). Trimming took 2 bases from V and 4 from J; bases not matched to a gene: 5. The DNA of the CDR3 is TGTGCCTGGAGTCCCCGGGACAGGGGGCCCTATGGCTACACCTTC. It codes for CAWSPRDRGPYGYTF.

This clone has only a few counts. The CDR3 region is CASSLAGPSNQPQHF. In DNA form, the CDR3 reads TGTGCCAGCAGTTTGGCGGGACCTAGCAATCAGCCCCAGCATTTT. The rearrangement uses TRBV28 and TRBJ1-5, with D possibly being TRBD1 (5 bases). The V gene's germline CDR1 is MDHEN and CDR2 SYDVKM. CDR3 size: 15 residues. V was cut by 3 bases and J by 0 bases, with 9 bases left in between. Full variable domain (outside the CDR3, taken from reference TRBV28 and TRBJ1-5): DVKVTQSSRYLVKRTGEKVFLECVQDMDHENMFWYRQDPGLGLRLIYFSYDVKMKEKGDIPEGYSVSREKKERFSLILESASTNQTSMYLCASSLAGPSNQPQHFGDGTRLSIL.

V gene TRBV5-1 combines with J gene TRBJ2-7; D is unresolved. This CDR3 is built from 12 residues. The germline V gene encodes CDR1 SGHRS and CDR2 YFSETQ. The V and J ends lost 2 bases and 0 bases respectively, with 3 bases between them. CDR3: CASSFSSYEQYF. As DNA, the CDR3 is TGCGCCAGCAGCTTCAGCTCCTACGAGCAGTACTTC.

V gene TRBV5-1 combines with J gene TRBJ2-7, with D possibly matching TRBD1 (5 bases). V was shortened by 4 bases and J by 6 bases, with 17 bases between the two germline ends. Germline CDR1 SGHRS, CDR2 YFSETQ. This CDR3 has 14 amino acids. DNA for the CDR3: TGCGCCAGCAGCAAGGCCCGCAGGGCCGGCGAGCAGTACTTC. Amino acids: CASSKARRAGEQYF.

The CDR3 DNA follows: TGTGCCAGCAGCTTCCGGAGGACGAATGAGCAGTTCTTC. This gives the protein CASSFRRTNEQFF. The chain is built from TRBV7-2 and TRBJ2-1; D might be TRBD2 (5 bases). The CDR3 covers 13 residues. Trimming shortened V by 3 bases and J by 7 bases, and 10 bases separated the two germline ends. The germline CDR1 and CDR2 sequences are SGHTA and FQGNSA.

This chain connects TRBV19 to TRBJ2-7; D gene unclear. V lost 2 bases, J lost 3 bases, and 17 bases lay in between. This CDR3 has 16 residues. Looked up from germline, CDR1 is LNHDA and CDR2 is SQIVND (reference sequence). The CDR3 loop reads CASSISSSWALYEQYF. Here the CDR3 DNA reads TGTGCCAGTAGTATAAGCTCCAGCTGGGCCCTCTACGAGCAGTACTTC.

The chain carries TRBV10-1 and TRBJ1-2; 10 positions match TRBD1. The V gene end was trimmed by 4 bases and the J gene end by 8 bases; junction bases not matched to a gene: 4. Per germline, CDR1 WNHNN and CDR2 SYGVQD (reference sequence). The CDR3 is 13 amino acids. DNA of the CDR3: TGCGCCAGCAGTGCCGGGACAGGGGCCGGCTACACCTTC. As protein: CASSAGTGAGYTF.

The rearrangement links TRBV11-2 to TRBJ2-3, with TRBD1 matching 8 bases. V was clipped by 6 bases and J by 6 bases; unmatched bases: 14. Germline assignment: CDR1 SGHAT and CDR2 FQNNGV. This CDR3 has 16 residues. The CDR3 protein is CASSSRGTGRLDTQYF. Written as DNA, the CDR3 is TGTGCCAGCAGTTCCCGGGGGACAGGCCGTTTGGATACGCAGTATTTT.

The CDR3 bases are TGTGCCAGCAGTAGTCCGGGACAGGGATTGGATGAGCAGTTCTTC. This codes for CASSSPGQGLDEQFF. The V and J genes are TRBV6-2 or TRBV6-3 and TRBJ2-1; TRBD1 aligns across 9 bases. The ends lost 5 bases at V and 8 bases at J; junction bases unmatched: 10. The CDR3 is 15 residues long. CDR1 MNHEY and CDR2 SVGEGT come from the germline V gene.